A single sample is the source of the 21 T cell receptor beta chains below, sequenced in a study of cytomegalovirus exposure and HLA in healthy donors. The study ran its PCR with 60 Vbeta and 13 Jbeta primers. Sequencing used immunoSEQ multiplex PCR; TCRdb keeps in-frame clones, though not all of them. The sample has 180,000 or so clones; 76% are singletons. Sequencing input: PBMCs. All receptors come from a man in his late teens or twenties in good health and CMV-seronegative.

Regarding this clone: One junction end disagrees with the germline gene, perhaps due to a read error. The chain combines TRBV7-9 with TRBJ1-2; TRBD1 aligns across 10 bases. The length of the CDR3 is 17 residues. Germline CDR1 SEHNR, CDR2 FQNEAQ (reference sequence). CDR3 sequence: CSSSLGSGTGVNYGYTF. The CDR3 nucleotides are TGTTCCAGCAGCTTAGGTTCCGGGACAGGGGTGAACTATGGCTACACCTTC.

CDR3 protein: CASSYSSQGLGEQYF. The CDR3 coding sequence is TGTGCCAGCAGTTACTCATCGCAGGGACTTGGCGAGCAGTACTTC. The V call is TRBV6-5, the J call TRBJ2-7; weak D call: TRBD2 (6 bases). Looked up from germline, CDR1 is MNHEY and CDR2 is SVGAGI. V lost 0 bases, J lost 6 bases, and 15 bases lay in between. The CDR3 extends over 15 amino acids.

This chain connects TRBV28 to TRBJ2-5; the match to TRBD2 covers 16 bases. The tail of the sequence fits TRBJ2-7 better, so the J call may be wrong. The germline gives CDR1 MDHEN, CDR2 SYDVKM. The CDR3 has 16 residues. This CDR3 reads CASTPTGLAGGNEQYF. As DNA, the CDR3 is TGTGCCAGCACTCCAACGGGACTAGCGGGGGGGAACGAGCAGTACTTC.

The genes are TRBV28 and TRBJ2-5, with D possibly matching TRBD1 (5 bases). The CDR3 has 11 residues. Trimming cost V 7 bases and J 8 bases, with 11 bases left between them. Germline lookup yields CDR1 MDHEN and CDR2 SYDVKM. The CDR3 protein is CASNQRGTQYF. The DNA of the CDR3 is TGTGCCAGCAACCAAAGGGGTACCCAGTACTTC.

The rearrangement links TRBV6-6 to TRBJ2-3, with TRBD2 as a possible D gene (7 bases). The V end lost 4 bases, the J end lost 1 base, and 15 bases lay between the germline ends. The CDR3 is made up of 16 amino acids. Germline lookup yields CDR1 MNHNY and CDR2 SVGAGI (reference sequence). CDR3: CASSWRGQVRTDTQYF. DNA for the CDR3: TGTGCCAGCAGTTGGCGGGGGCAGGTTCGCACAGATACGCAGTATTTT.

V is TRBV11-2 and J is TRBJ1-1; D may be TRBD1 (5 bases). The CDR3 loop spans 14 amino acids. The germline gives CDR1 SGHAT, CDR2 FQNNGV. V gave up 3 bases and J gave up 4 bases, with 12 bases separating them. The CDR3 nucleotides read TGTGCCAGCAGCTTCCAGGGCCAGGCCACTGAAGCTTTCTTT. This codes for CASSFQGQATEAFF.

In regard to this clone: At the DNA level, this CDR3 is encoded by other sequences in the same sample as well. This rearrangement joins TRBV6-5 to TRBJ2-7; D is unclear. V lost 8 bases and J lost 3, with 8 bases in between. This CDR3 is built from 11 residues. The germline CDR1 and CDR2 sequences are MNHEY and SVGAGI. As DNA, the CDR3 is TGTGCCAGCTCCTACCTCTACGAGCAGTACTTC. Amino acids: CASSYLYEQYF.

CDR3 in amino acids: CASRWEGAGELFF. The CDR3 DNA sequence: TGTGCCAGCAGGTGGGAGGGGGCCGGGGAGCTGTTTTTT. The chain has TRBV2 and TRBJ2-2, with D maybe TRBD2 (7 bases). Germline loops: CDR1 SNHLY, CDR2 FYNNEI. V was pared by 6 bases and J by 6 bases, with 11 bases between. The CDR3 consists of 13 residues.

This clone was picked up a small number of times. This chain connects TRBV7-2 to TRBJ2-3; 10 bases are shared with TRBD2. With V trimmed by 2 bases and J by 1 base, 0 bases remained unmatched. The CDR3 covers 15 residues. Germline CDR1 SGHTA, CDR2 FQGNSA. The CDR3 DNA sequence: TGTGCCAGCAGCTTAACTAGCGGGGGCACAGATACGCAGTATTTT. Amino acid sequence: CASSLTSGGTDTQYF.

The chain uses TRBV12-5 and TRBJ2-2; D gene ambiguous. V was trimmed by 1 base and J by 0 bases, leaving 6 bases between them. Germline CDR1 and CDR2: LGHNT and FRNRAP. CDR3 length: 15 amino acids. The CDR3, as DNA: TGTGCTAGTGGTTTGGACGGTGCGAACACCGGGGAGCTGTTTTTT. Encoded protein: CASGLDGANTGELFF.

The chain recombines TRBV27 with TRBJ1-2; the match to TRBD1 covers 9 bases. Trimming took 5 bases from V and 5 from J; bases not matched to a gene: 6. Germline assignment: CDR1 MNHEY and CDR2 SMNVEV (reference sequence). CDR3 length: 14 residues. The CDR3 DNA sequence: TGTGCCAGCAGTCATCCGGGACAGGGTTATGGCTACACCTTC. Translated: CASSHPGQGYGYTF.

V gene TRBV10-2 combines with J gene TRBJ2-7; 7 bases agree with TRBD1. J lost 2 bases, V lost 8 bases, and 3 bases had no gene match. Germline CDR1 is WSHSY and CDR2 is SAAADI. The CDR3 length is 12 residues. This CDR3 is CASGDSPYEQYF. The CDR3 DNA follows: TGCGCCAGCGGGGACAGCCCCTACGAGCAGTACTTC.

The chain links TRBV6-5 to TRBJ1-5; D uncertain. With 7 bases removed from V and 0 bases from J, the gap between germline ends came to 10 bases. The CDR3 contains 14 residues. Germline V gene data show CDR1 as MNHEY and CDR2 as SVGAGI. CDR3 protein: CASKENHSNQPQHF. For the CDR3, the DNA is TGTGCCAGCAAGGAGAACCATAGCAATCAGCCCCAGCATTTT.

This chain connects TRBV19 to TRBJ2-3; TRBD2 matches 11 bases. The CDR3 covers 17 residues. Trimming cost V 5 bases and J 0 bases; bases outside gene matches: 7. CDR1 and CDR2 (germline): LNHDA, SQIVND (reference sequence). CDR3 region: CASSLRTSGRSTDTQYF. The CDR3 DNA sequence: TGTGCCAGTAGTCTCCGGACTAGCGGGCGTAGCACAGATACGCAGTATTTT.

The genes are TRBV7-3 and TRBJ1-1, with 7 bases identical to TRBD1. The CDR3 extends over 14 amino acids. Trimming cost V 5 bases and J 6 bases; bases outside gene matches: 9. Germline CDR1 and CDR2: SGHTA and FQGTGA. CDR3 in amino acids: CASSGDREGPEAFF. The CDR3, as DNA: TGTGCCAGCAGCGGGGACAGAGAGGGTCCTGAAGCTTTCTTT.

The chain uses TRBV5-1 and TRBJ2-2, with a weak D call TRBD2 (5 bases). Germline V gives CDR1 SGHRS, CDR2 YFSETQ. CDR3 length: 15 residues. Trimming shortened V by 4 bases and J by 5 bases, and 15 bases separated the two germline ends. The CDR3, as DNA: TGCGCCAGCAGCCCGAGCGGACTCTTAACCGGGGAGCTGTTTTTT. As protein: CASSPSGLLTGELFF.

This clone was detected only a few times. The V gene is TRBV5-1, the J gene TRBJ1-1, with TRBD1 matching 7 bases. CDR1 and CDR2 from the germline V gene are SGHRS and YFSETQ. This CDR3 has 14 amino acids. The ends lost 1 base at V and 4 bases at J; junction bases unmatched: 4. CDR3 protein: CASSLTRGPTEAFF. CDR3 DNA sequence: TGCGCCAGCAGCTTGACAAGGGGGCCCACTGAAGCTTTCTTT. The variable domain in full, completed from reference TRBV5-1 and TRBJ1-1, reads KAGVTQTPRYLIKTRGQQVTLSCSPISGHRSVSWYQQTPGQGLQFLFEYFSETQRNKGNFPGRFSGRQFSNSRSEMNVSTLELGDSALYLCASSLTRGPTEAFFGQGTRLTVV.

The V call is TRBV11-1, the J call TRBJ2-1, with D possibly being TRBD1 (6 bases). V was pared by 5 bases and J by 2 bases, with 13 bases between. From germline, CDR1 is SGHAT and CDR2 FQDESV (reference sequence). The length of the CDR3 is 15 residues. The DNA for the CDR3 is TGTGCCAGCAGCGCCCGGACAGATCCCTACAATGAGCAGTTCTTC. It is translated as CASSARTDPYNEQFF.

This chain uses TRBV28 with TRBJ1-6; tentative D call: TRBD1 (6 bases). The CDR3 has 18 amino acids. CDR1 is MDHEN, CDR2 SYDVKM, per germline. Trimming took off 6 bases at V and 0 bases at J, with 18 bases between the two ends. Written as DNA, the CDR3 is TGTGCCAGCAGCCCGACCCCAGGGGACGGCTCCTATAATTCACCCCTCCACTTT. Its translation is CASSPTPGDGSYNSPLHF.

This chain joins TRBV6-5 and TRBJ1-1; a weak D match, TRBD1 (5 bases). The CDR3 is 15 amino acids. CDR1 is MNHEY, CDR2 SVGAGI, per germline. V dropped 2 bases and J dropped 4 bases, with 14 bases sitting between them. The CDR3 DNA follows: TGTGCCAGCAGTTACGGGCCCAGGGTCGCCACTGAAGCTTTCTTT. Residues: CASSYGPRVATEAFF.

This clone occurred once. This chain connects TRBV5-8 to TRBJ2-1; 7 bases are a match to TRBD2. The V and J ends lost 6 bases and 7 bases, in that order; junction bases with no gene match: 7. This CDR3 contains 13 residues. In germline, CDR1 is SGHTS, CDR2 YDEGEE. The CDR3: CASNREENNEQFF. The CDR3 DNA follows: TGTGCCAGCAACCGGGAGGAGAATAATGAGCAGTTCTTC.